The 5 T cell receptor beta chains reported below all come from one sample, sequenced in a study of metastatic and nonmetastatic thyroid tumors. There were no patients who had received any treatment before thyroid surgery. TCRdb re-called the PCR reads via MiXCR. The table records 20,000 to 25,000 clones, 15% to 19% of them present only once. The sequencing input was blood. These receptors originate from a female donor with papillary thyroid cancer or a benign thyroid nodule (not recorded which). Some clones in this sample may be carry-over from other donors' samples.

The chain links TRBV20-1 to TRBJ2-1; the match to TRBD2 covers 12 bases. Germline V lookup: CDR1 DFQATT, CDR2 SNEGSKA (reference sequence). Trimming cost V 5 bases and J 8 bases; bases outside gene matches: 4. CDR3 length equals 13 residues. The CDR3: CSAGLAGRYEQFF. In DNA, the CDR3 is TGCAGTGCTGGACTAGCGGGACGCTATGAGCAGTTCTTC.

The chain uses TRBV20-1 and TRBJ2-2, with a weak D call TRBD1 (6 bases). CDR3 length equals 12 residues. Germline V gene sequence: CDR1 DFQATT, CDR2 SNEGSKA (reference sequence). DNA for the CDR3: TGCAGCTCTACAAGACAGGCCGGGGAGCTGTTTTTT. Its protein is CSSTRQAGELFF.

This clone was observed at least ten times. The rearrangement uses TRBV7-9 and TRBJ2-7, with TRBD2 matching over 8 bases. Trimming took 3 bases from V and 4 from J; bases not matched to a gene: 8. This CDR3 region has 15 residues. Per germline, CDR1 SEHNR and CDR2 FQNEAQ (reference sequence). CDR3 nucleotide sequence: TGTGCCAGCAGCTTGGCGGGGGGAGCGACATACGAGCAGTACTTC. Translation gives CASSLAGGATYEQYF.

This clone is categorized as medium-sized. The rearrangement joins TRBV6-1 to TRBJ2-3, with D perhaps TRBD1 (6 bases). Germline CDR1 MNHNS, CDR2 SASEGT. The CDR3 is 15 amino acids. The V gene lost 3 bases and the J gene lost 3 bases, with 13 bases spanning the gap. CDR3 protein: CASSDGSGETDTQYF. DNA of the CDR3: TGTGCCAGCAGTGATGGGTCAGGGGAAACAGATACGCAGTATTTT.

Judged by abundance, this clone is medium-sized. This sequence joins TRBV6-2 or TRBV6-3 and TRBJ1-2; possibly TRBD1 for D (6 bases). V was pared by 5 bases and J by 4 bases, with 14 bases between. CDR1 and CDR2 (germline): MNHEY, SVGEGT. CDR3 length: 14 amino acids. The CDR3: CASSKQQGSYGYTF. Written as DNA, the CDR3 is TGTGCCAGCAGTAAACAACAGGGATCCTATGGCTACACCTTC.